One and the same sample provided the 26 T cell receptor beta chains below, sequenced in a study of cytomegalovirus exposure and HLA in healthy donors. Primers included in the PCR were 60 Vbeta and 13 Jbeta primers. The protocol was immunoSEQ multiplex PCR, while the TCRdb copy is restricted to in-frame clones and leaves out a portion. Of approximately 110,000 clones in the sample, about 77% were seen once. The sequenced material came from PBMCs. These receptor sequences come from a woman in her thirties in good health and CMV-seropositive.

The V gene is TRBV6-6, the J gene TRBJ2-5; maybe TRBD1 (6 bases). The CDR3 is 14 residues long. V was clipped by 5 bases and J by 2 bases, with 12 bases between them. The V gene's germline CDR1 is MNHNY and CDR2 SVGAGI (reference sequence). CDR3 protein: CASSRGLGQETQYF. In nucleotides, the CDR3 is TGTGCCAGCAGTAGGGGGTTAGGGCAAGAGACCCAGTACTTC.

This chain connects TRBV9 to TRBJ1-1; 9 bases line up with TRBD1. The CDR3 length is 14 residues. Trimming removed 4 bases from V and 1 base from J; junction bases left unmatched: 2. The germline V gene has CDR1 SGDLS and CDR2 YYNGEE. The CDR3 sequence is CASSLQGANTEAFF. The CDR3 DNA reads as TGTGCCAGCAGCTTACAGGGGGCGAACACTGAAGCTTTCTTT.

V is TRBV19 and J is TRBJ2-1; D gene ambiguous. Per the germline V gene, CDR1 is LNHDA and CDR2 is SQIVND (reference sequence). The CDR3 consists of 13 residues. The V end was cut by 4 bases, the J end by 10 bases, with 14 bases between. CDR3 nucleotide sequence: TGTGCCAGTAGTACCACCTGGAGCACCGAGCAGTTCTTC. Its protein product is CASSTTWSTEQFF.

This clone appeared a single time. Mismatch with germline at one junction end may stem from a read error. This chain links TRBV29-1 with TRBJ1-1, with 7 bases fitting TRBD1. Per germline, CDR1 SQVTM and CDR2 ANQGSEA. The CDR3 covers 14 residues. In nucleotides, the CDR3 is TGCAGCGTTACAACTAGACAGGGAAACATTGAAGCTTTCTTT. It translates to CSVTTRQGNIEAFF.

This clone was detected a few times. The rearrangement links TRBV6-5 to TRBJ1-1; TRBD1 agrees at 7 bases. Germline CDR1 reads MNHEY; CDR2 reads SVGAGI. After removal of 5 bases from V and 11 bases from J, the junction contained 5 bases not matched to a gene. CDR3 length equals 11 residues. CDR3 in DNA: TGTGCCAGCAGTGACAGGGATGAGGCTTTCTTT. This encodes CASSDRDEAFF.

V usage is TRBV5-4 and J usage is TRBJ2-3; 10 bases map to TRBD2. V lost 0 bases and J lost 2; bases outside the gene matches: 3. The germline V gene encodes CDR1 SGHNT and CDR2 YYREEE (reference sequence). This CDR3 region has 16 residues. The CDR3 bases are TGTGCCAGCAGCTTGGGTCTAGCGGGGGTCACAGATACGCAGTATTTT. This gives the protein CASSLGLAGVTDTQYF.

V and J are TRBV6-6 and TRBJ1-5; 10 nucleotides align to TRBD1. CDR3 length: 15 residues. Germline CDR1 is MNHNY and CDR2 is SVGAGI (reference sequence). The ends lost 6 bases at V and 2 bases at J; junction bases unmatched: 4. The CDR3 loop reads CASRHGTGGNQPQHF. CDR3 in DNA: TGTGCCAGCAGACATGGGACAGGGGGCAATCAGCCCCAGCATTTT.

V usage is TRBV6-6 and J usage is TRBJ1-5; 7 bases are shared with TRBD1. Germline V gene data show CDR1 as MNHNY and CDR2 as SVGAGI (reference sequence). Trimming cost V 6 bases and J 5 bases; bases outside gene matches: 4. The CDR3 contains 13 residues. The CDR3 DNA sequence: TGTGCCAGCAGGCCGACAGGGTATCAGCCCCAGCATTTT. It specifies CASRPTGYQPQHF.

J is TRBJ2-7 and V is TRBV9, with D possibly TRBD2 on 6 matching bases. The V gene lost 3 bases and the J gene lost 5 bases, with 15 bases spanning the gap. This CDR3 is 14 amino acids long. Germline-derived CDR1 and CDR2 are SGDLS and YYNGEE. CDR3 coding DNA: TGTGCCAGCAGCGCTCGGACGGGAGCGGACGAGCAGTACTTC. Its translation is CASSARTGADEQYF.

In this sample, this clone turned up a few times. The chain combines TRBV27 with TRBJ2-1; 7 nucleotides match TRBD2. V lost 5 bases to trimming and J lost 3 bases; unmatched junction nucleotides: 10. Germline lookup yields CDR1 MNHEY and CDR2 SMNVEV (reference sequence). This CDR3 comprises 16 residues. The CDR3 DNA reads as TGTGCCAGCAGTGAATTGATCCAGCGGGACTACAATGAGCAGTTCTTC. It specifies CASSELIQRDYNEQFF.

In its sample, this clone was seen a few times. This chain connects TRBV6-1 to TRBJ1-5, with D maybe TRBD1 (6 bases). The CDR3 has 15 residues. Germline V lookup: CDR1 MNHNS, CDR2 SASEGT. With 0 bases removed from V and 5 bases from J, the gap between germline ends came to 11 bases. CDR3 sequence: CASSEAWGRDQPQHF. For the CDR3, the DNA is TGTGCCAGCAGTGAAGCGTGGGGGCGGGATCAGCCCCAGCATTTT.

For the CDR3, the DNA is TGTGCCAGCAGCCAAGATCTGGGCAGGGAAGCTTTCTTT. It specifies CASSQDLGREAFF. The chain recombines TRBV14 with TRBJ1-1; D uncertain. CDR3 length equals 13 residues. Germline-derived CDR1 and CDR2 are SGHDN and FVKESK. With 0 bases removed from V and 8 bases from J, the gap between germline ends came to 10 bases.

V usage is TRBV11-3 and J usage is TRBJ2-1; D unclear. V was clipped by 5 bases and J by 4 bases, with 6 bases between them. Germline values: CDR1 SGHNT, CDR2 YENEEA. The CDR3 consists of 12 residues. The CDR3 DNA sequence: TGTGCCAGCAGCCCCCGGTACAATGAGCAGTTCTTC. It codes for CASSPRYNEQFF.

This chain joins TRBV5-5 and TRBJ2-7, with a tentative D call TRBD1 (5 bases). The CDR3 covers 14 residues. From germline, CDR1 is SGHKS and CDR2 YYEKEE (reference sequence). The ends were cut back, 1 base at V and 3 bases at J, with 11 bases in the middle. This CDR3 reads CASSLKHGHYEQYF. In DNA form, the CDR3 reads TGTGCCAGCAGCTTGAAACACGGACACTACGAGCAGTACTTC.

DNA of the CDR3: TGTGCCAGCAGTGGGAACAGGCGGGAGGGATCCTACAATGAGCAGTTCTTC. It codes for CASSGNRREGSYNEQFF. The gene calls are TRBV2 and TRBJ2-1; 9 bases line up with TRBD2. Losses at the gene ends were 4 bases for V and 1 base for J; bases not matched to a gene: 8. Germline V gene sequence: CDR1 SNHLY, CDR2 FYNNEI. The length of the CDR3 is 17 residues.

The chain has TRBV11-1 and TRBJ2-7; unclear D gene. Trimming shortened V by 1 base and J by 4 bases, and 11 bases separated the two germline ends. The CDR3 is 14 residues long. Germline V CDR1 and CDR2: SGHAT, FQDESV (reference sequence). The DNA of the CDR3 is TGTGCCAGCAGCTTAGATGCGACAACTTACGAGCAGTACTTC. Encoded protein: CASSLDATTYEQYF.

This clone appeared many times. The chain combines TRBV6-6 with TRBJ2-7, with 10 bases identical to TRBD2. The trim removed 2 bases at V and 6 bases at J, leaving 1 base unmatched. The germline CDR1 and CDR2 sequences are MNHNY and SVGAGI (reference sequence). The CDR3 is made up of 13 amino acids. The CDR3 loop reads CASSYVAGGEQYF. DNA for the CDR3: TGTGCCAGCAGTTACGTAGCGGGAGGCGAGCAGTACTTC.

V usage is TRBV2 and J usage is TRBJ2-7; TRBD2 matches 8 bases. Unmatched junction bases numbered 7, after V lost 9 bases and J lost 3 bases. CDR1 is SNHLY and CDR2 is FYNNEI in the germline V gene. This CDR3 has 13 residues. The CDR3 loop is CASIPGTSYEQYF. CDR3 in DNA: TGTGCCAGTATCCCCGGGACTAGCTACGAGCAGTACTTC.

The V and J genes are TRBV18 and TRBJ1-1, with D unresolved. Germline CDR1 KGHSH, CDR2 LQKENI. The V gene lost 3 bases and the J gene lost 1 base, with 9 bases spanning the gap. This CDR3 comprises 14 residues. CDR3 loop: CASSPPPQNTEAFF. The CDR3 DNA reads as TGTGCCAGCTCACCCCCCCCACAGAACACTGAAGCTTTCTTT. The full variable domain, with the rest looked up from reference TRBV18 and TRBJ1-1, is NAGVMQNPRHLVRRRGQEARLRCSPMKGHSHVYWYRQLPEEGLKFMVYLQKENIIDESGMPKERFSAEFPKEGPSILRIQQVVRGDSAAYFCASSPPPQNTEAFFGQGTRLTVV.

The chain uses TRBV7-9 and TRBJ2-5; 7 positions match TRBD1. The CDR3 is 15 amino acids. Germline CDR1 is SEHNR and CDR2 is FQNEAQ (reference sequence). The J segment lost 2 bases and the V segment lost 2 bases, leaving 5 bases of the junction unmatched. This CDR3 is CASSLLGQTQETQYF. The CDR3 DNA follows: TGTGCCAGCAGCTTACTGGGACAGACACAAGAGACCCAGTACTTC.

The chain uses TRBV4-1 and TRBJ2-2; D unclear. V gave up 1 base and J gave up 7 bases, with 19 bases separating them. The V gene's germline CDR1 is MGHRA and CDR2 YSYEKL. The CDR3 is 17 residues long. The CDR3 DNA is TGCGCCAGCAGCCAAGCCAACTTAATAGTCTCGCACGGGGAGCTGTTTTTT. Its translation: CASSQANLIVSHGELFF.

The chain is built from TRBV7-9 and TRBJ2-7; D is perhaps TRBD1 (6 bases). Trimming removed 2 bases at V and 6 bases at J, with 23 bases between. This CDR3 contains 17 residues. Germline V gene sequence: CDR1 SEHNR, CDR2 FQNEAQ (reference sequence). The CDR3 bases are TGTGCCAGCAGCTTACTGTCATTTGGTACAGGGACGGGCGAGCAGTACTTC. This encodes CASSLLSFGTGTGEQYF.

The chain is built from TRBV7-7 and TRBJ2-5; maybe TRBD2 (5 bases). CDR3 length: 9 residues. Germline assignment: CDR1 SSHAT and CDR2 FNYEAQ (reference sequence). The CDR3 coding sequence is TGTGGAGGGTTAGAGACCCAGTACTTC. It specifies CGGLETQYF.

The chain is built from TRBV5-1 and TRBJ1-6; 7 bases agree with TRBD1. The CDR3 sequence is 15 residues long. V lost 0 bases to trimming and J lost 10 bases; unmatched junction nucleotides: 7. The germline V gene has CDR1 SGHRS and CDR2 YFSETQ. The DNA of the CDR3 is TGCGCCAGCAGCTTGGTAGTTGCAGGGGGATCACCCCTCCACTTT. Amino acids: CASSLVVAGGSPLHF.

This clone has ten or more counts. The chain has TRBV7-8 and TRBJ2-6, with 9 bases that match TRBD1. Germline loops: CDR1 SGHVS, CDR2 FQNEAQ. The CDR3 has 15 residues. Trimming took 5 bases from V and 6 from J; bases not matched to a gene: 5. This CDR3 is CASSMNRGQANVLTF. For the CDR3, the DNA is TGTGCCAGCAGCATGAACAGGGGGCAGGCCAACGTCCTGACTTTC. The full variable domain, its missing parts supplied by reference TRBV7-8 and TRBJ2-6, is GAGVSQSPRYKVAKRGQDVALRCDPISGHVSLFWYQQALGQGPEFLTYFQNEAQLDKSGLPSDRFFAERPEGSVSTLKIQRTQQEDSAVYLCASSMNRGQANVLTFGAGSRLTVL.

The chain couples TRBV20-1 to TRBJ2-5; TRBD1 is a possible D gene (6 bases). Germline V gene sequence: CDR1 DFQATT, CDR2 SNEGSKA (reference sequence). This CDR3 contains 11 residues. CDR3 DNA: TGCAGCCTACAGGGTGCAGAGACCCAGTACTTC. This encodes CSLQGAETQYF.